Below are 31 T cell receptor beta chains sequenced from a single sample in a study of Ad26.COV2.S vaccination and SARS-CoV-2 variants. Treatment of the sample: over 15 received Ad26.COV2.S at low or high dose, single or two shots; a few received placebo; per-sample allocation not given. Following the first vaccine or placebo injection, samples were taken on day 63. Data came from immunoSEQ multiplex PCR; TCRdb stores just in-frame clones and leaves some out. The sample lists fewer than 600,000 clones, about nine tenths occurring once. This specimen was peripheral blood, taken in a trial of Ad26.COV2.S vaccine versus placebo. These receptors were taken from a person between 18 and 65 years old who received the Ad26.COV2.S COVID-19 vaccine or a placebo.

The V call is TRBV13, the J call TRBJ2-1; D unclear. The CDR3 is 11 residues long. Trimming removed 5 bases from V and 9 bases from J, with 8 bases in between. CDR1 PRHDT and CDR2 FYEKMQ come from the germline V gene (reference sequence). This CDR3 reads CASSLRSEQFF. Here the CDR3 DNA reads TGTGCCAGCAGCCTTCGGAGTGAGCAGTTCTTC.

The chain is built from TRBV6-5 and TRBJ1-1; D is undetermined. Trimming took 2 bases from V and 8 from J, leaving 12 bases between them. Germline-derived CDR1 and CDR2 are MNHEY and SVGAGI. This CDR3 is 13 amino acids long. CDR3 DNA: TGTGCCAGCAGTTACCCTGCGGGAGAGGAAGCTTTCTTT. Translating gives CASSYPAGEEAFF.

This clone was counted a few times. The chain has TRBV28 and TRBJ1-2; D might be TRBD1 (5 bases). There are 14 residues in the CDR3. Per the germline V gene, CDR1 is MDHEN and CDR2 is SYDVKM. Trimming took 5 bases from V and 8 from J, leaving 18 bases between them. The CDR3 DNA reads TGTGCCAGCAGTCCCGCCGGGGGGGATTTGGGCTACACCTTC. Encoded protein: CASSPAGGDLGYTF.

The rearrangement joins TRBV28 to TRBJ1-4; D ambiguous. V lost 8 bases to trimming and J lost 0 bases, with 16 bases between them. The CDR3 loop spans 16 amino acids. CDR1 is MDHEN and CDR2 is SYDVKM in the germline V gene. Written as DNA, the CDR3 is TGTGCCAGCCAAAATACCGGGCCCCCAACTAATGAAAAACTGTTTTTT. It is translated as CASQNTGPPTNEKLFF.

V usage is TRBV3-1 (or the pseudogene TRBV3-2) and J usage is TRBJ1-2, with D possibly TRBD1 on 6 matching bases. Germline V gene sequence: CDR1 LGHDT, CDR2 YNNKEL (reference sequence). V was pared by 0 bases and J by 3 bases, with 8 bases between. The CDR3 is made up of 14 amino acids. The CDR3 coding sequence is TGTGCCAGCAGCCAAGAGAAGGGGGACTATGGCTACACCTTC. It is translated as CASSQEKGDYGYTF.

This rearrangement joins TRBV6-2 or TRBV6-3 to TRBJ2-1; tentatively, D is TRBD1 or TRBD2 (5 bases each). The V end lost 5 bases, the J end lost 6 bases, and 20 bases lay between the germline ends. Germline CDR1 reads MNHEY; CDR2 reads SVGEGT. The CDR3 spans 16 residues. The CDR3 region has the DNA TGTGCCAGCAGTCCGAGGGGCCAGGGCCCTCTCAATGAGCAGTTCTTC. Its protein product is CASSPRGQGPLNEQFF.

The chain uses TRBV4-2 and TRBJ2-3; 8 nucleotides line up with TRBD2. The J segment lost 1 base and the V segment lost 3 bases, leaving 3 bases of the junction unmatched. Germline assignment: CDR1 LGHNA and CDR2 YNFKEQ. This CDR3 comprises 15 residues. The CDR3, as DNA: TGTGCCAGCAGCCAGGTAGCGGGACGCACAGATACGCAGTATTTT. As protein: CASSQVAGRTDTQYF.

The chain links TRBV5-8 to TRBJ1-5; perhaps TRBD1 as D (5 bases). The CDR3 has 18 residues. Trimming removed 4 bases from V and 1 base from J, with 21 bases in between. Germline V CDR1 and CDR2: SGHTS, YDEGEE. In DNA form, the CDR3 reads TGTGCCAGCAGCCCAATCACTCTCAGGGTGCGCAGCAATCAGCCCCAGCATTTT. It translates to CASSPITLRVRSNQPQHF.

This rearrangement joins TRBV5-1 to TRBJ1-1; maybe TRBD1 (6 bases). This CDR3 is built from 14 residues. Germline CDR1 is SGHRS and CDR2 is YFSETQ. Trimming stripped 2 bases from V and 4 bases from J, with 12 bases between. Here the CDR3 reads CASSLQGDSTEAFF. CDR3 bases: TGCGCCAGCAGCTTACAGGGTGATAGCACTGAAGCTTTCTTT.

This chain connects TRBV11-2 to TRBJ2-1; unclear D gene. The CDR3 sequence is 12 residues long. Germline V CDR1 and CDR2: SGHAT, FQNNGV. Trimming left V 3 bases short and J 9 bases short, with 9 bases between. CDR3 residues: CASSLQNGEQFF. CDR3 bases: TGTGCCAGCAGCTTGCAGAACGGTGAGCAGTTCTTC.

This clone was seen once. The J gene is TRBJ2-7, the V gene TRBV6-5, with 9 bases aligning to TRBD1. The CDR3 contains 15 residues. J lost 6 bases, V lost 1 base, and 7 bases had no gene match. Germline values: CDR1 MNHEY, CDR2 SVGAGI. Written as DNA, the CDR3 is TGTGCCAGCAGTTACTTTCGAGGGACAGGGTCCGAGCAGTACTTC. It is translated as CASSYFRGTGSEQYF.

The J gene is TRBJ1-5, the V gene TRBV19; 10 positions agree with TRBD1. V trimming: 5 bases; J trimming: 4 bases; junction bases outside the gene matches: 8. Germline V gene lookup returns CDR1 LNHDA and CDR2 SQIVND (reference sequence). This CDR3 is built from 16 residues. CDR3 in amino acids: CASSAFGQGDNQPQHF. CDR3 sequence (DNA): TGTGCCAGTAGTGCATTTGGACAGGGGGATAATCAGCCCCAGCATTTT.

The chain carries TRBV18 and TRBJ2-7, with 9 bases aligning to TRBD1. This CDR3 is 15 amino acids long. Losses at the gene ends were 4 bases for V and 3 bases for J; bases not matched to a gene: 7. The V gene's germline CDR1 is KGHSH and CDR2 LQKENI. The CDR3 loop reads CASSRPGQGYYEQYF. DNA of the CDR3: TGTGCCAGCTCACGACCGGGACAGGGTTACTACGAGCAGTACTTC.

The CDR3 DNA sequence: TGTGCCAGCAGCCGGCGACAGGGGATATACTACGAGCAGTACTTC. This translates into CASSRRQGIYYEQYF. V gene TRBV5-6 combines with J gene TRBJ2-7, with 8 bases that match TRBD1. Trimming took 4 bases from V and 3 from J; bases not matched to a gene: 9. The V gene's germline CDR1 is SGHDT and CDR2 YYEEEE. CDR3 length: 15 residues.

The gene calls are TRBV11-2 and TRBJ2-7; D gene unclear. Germline CDR1 reads SGHAT; CDR2 reads FQNNGV. Trimming stripped 4 bases from V and 3 bases from J, with 10 bases between. This CDR3 has 13 residues. In DNA form, the CDR3 reads TGTGCCAGCAGCTCCCTTGGGGTCTACGAGCAGTACTTC. This encodes CASSSLGVYEQYF.

In this sample, this clone turned up once. CDR3 DNA: TGTGCCAGCAGCTATAGCGGGTCCTCCTACAATGAGCAGTTCTTC. Protein sequence: CASSYSGSSYNEQFF. V usage is TRBV7-9 and J usage is TRBJ2-1; the match to TRBD2 covers 7 bases. V shed 4 bases and J 0 bases; nucleotides not matched to a gene: 3. Germline CDR1 is SEHNR and CDR2 is FQNEAQ (reference sequence). There are 15 residues in the CDR3.

The rearrangement joins TRBV7-8 to TRBJ2-7; 11 bases match TRBD1. V shed 0 bases, J shed 6 bases, and the junction held 1 base outside the gene matches. This CDR3 is 14 amino acids long. Germline CDR1 is SGHVS and CDR2 is FQNEAQ. The CDR3 sequence is CASSLAGTGGEQYF. As DNA, the CDR3 is TGTGCCAGCAGCTTAGCGGGGACAGGGGGCGAGCAGTACTTC.

The CDR3: CASRFWPSNTGELFF. CDR3 nucleotides: TGTGCCAGCCGATTCTGGCCGTCGAACACCGGGGAGCTGTTTTTT. The gene calls are TRBV27 and TRBJ2-2, with D hard to call. V dropped 8 bases and J dropped 0 bases, with 13 bases sitting between them. The germline V gene has CDR1 MNHEY and CDR2 SMNVEV (reference sequence). This CDR3 is built from 15 residues.

V is TRBV14 and J is TRBJ2-1; D remains unclear. Trimming took 1 base from V and 4 from J, leaving 11 bases between them. This CDR3 is built from 15 residues. The germline gives CDR1 SGHDN, CDR2 FVKESK. The chain's CDR3 is CASSQAPGVYNEQFF. The CDR3 DNA reads TGTGCCAGCAGCCAAGCACCCGGAGTATACAATGAGCAGTTCTTC.

The rearrangement uses TRBV18 and TRBJ2-7; TRBD1 aligns across 10 bases. CDR1 KGHSH and CDR2 LQKENI come from the germline V gene. This CDR3 spans 15 amino acids. Germline trimming cut 3 bases from V and 3 bases from J; bases unmatched to any gene: 5. CDR3 bases: TGTGCCAGCTCACCCGGGACAGGGGTCAACTACGAGCAGTACTTC. Encoded protein: CASSPGTGVNYEQYF.

The chain recombines TRBV9 with TRBJ1-4, with D possibly TRBD1 on 5 matching bases. The V gene's germline CDR1 is SGDLS and CDR2 YYNGEE. This CDR3 comprises 15 residues. The V end lost 0 bases, the J end lost 2 bases, and 8 bases lay between the germline ends. CDR3 sequence: CASSVGGVTNEKLFF. The CDR3 DNA reads TGTGCCAGCAGCGTAGGAGGGGTGACTAATGAAAAACTGTTTTTT.

This chain connects TRBV30 to TRBJ2-7; D may be TRBD2 (6 bases). Per the germline V gene, CDR1 is GTSNPN and CDR2 is SVGIG (reference sequence). V was clipped by 3 bases and J by 4 bases, with 28 bases between them. The CDR3 runs 18 residues. CDR3 coding DNA: TGTGCCTGGAGAGGCATAGCGAACCGGGACTTATTACATTACGAGCAGTACTTC. It translates to CAWRGIANRDLLHYEQYF.

This rearrangement joins TRBV6-2 or TRBV6-3 to TRBJ2-7, with 10 bases matching TRBD1. Germline V gene data show CDR1 as MNHEY and CDR2 as SVGEGT. The CDR3 is 15 residues long. Trimming at V came to 6 bases and at J to 0 bases, leaving 5 bases not matched to a gene. The CDR3 region is CASSPGQGSSYEQYF. In DNA, the CDR3 is TGTGCCAGCAGCCCGGGACAGGGGAGCTCCTACGAGCAGTACTTC.

The chain employs TRBV30 and TRBJ1-4; D remains ambiguous. In germline, CDR1 is GTSNPN, CDR2 SVGIG (reference sequence). The CDR3 extends over 14 amino acids. Trimming stripped 6 bases from V and 0 bases from J, with 11 bases between. The CDR3 DNA reads as TGTGCCTGCACCCATCCTACAACTAATGAAAAACTGTTTTTT. Translated, it gives CACTHPTTNEKLFF.

The rearrangement uses TRBV12-3 or TRBV12-4 and TRBJ1-6; the D is unclear. The CDR3 runs 13 residues. The V gene lost 3 bases and the J gene lost 6 bases, with 6 bases spanning the gap. This chain's CDR3 is CASSFGPNSPLHF. As DNA, the CDR3 is TGTGCCAGCAGTTTTGGCCCTAATTCACCCCTCCACTTT.

The rearrangement uses TRBV28 and TRBJ1-1; D may be TRBD1 (6 bases). V lost 3 bases and J lost 3, with 11 bases in between. CDR1 is MDHEN, CDR2 SYDVKM, per germline. This CDR3 spans 14 amino acids. CDR3 nucleotides: TGTGCCAGCAGTTTTCCGAACAGGGACACTGAAGCTTTCTTT. This sequence encodes CASSFPNRDTEAFF.

The rearrangement links TRBV10-3 to TRBJ2-3; tentatively, D is TRBD2 (5 bases). This CDR3 is built from 14 residues. The V gene's germline CDR1 is ENHRY and CDR2 SYGVKD. V lost 0 bases to trimming and J lost 3 bases, with 7 bases between them. CDR3 loop: CAISESTGTDTQYF. CDR3 DNA sequence: TGTGCCATCAGTGAGTCGACGGGAACAGATACGCAGTATTTT.

The J gene is TRBJ2-5, the V gene TRBV6-2 or TRBV6-3; D call uncertain. The CDR3 runs 13 residues. Germline V gene lookup returns CDR1 MNHEY and CDR2 SVGEGT. V shed 0 bases and J shed 0 bases, with 2 bases lying between them. The CDR3: CASSYSYQETQYF. The CDR3 nucleotides read TGTGCCAGCAGTTACTCTTACCAAGAGACCCAGTACTTC.

With regard to this clone: Other nucleotide sequences from this sample produce the same CDR3. The V call is TRBV6-5, the J call TRBJ2-7, with D perhaps matching TRBD1 (6 bases). V was trimmed by 8 bases and J by 0 bases, leaving 8 bases between them. The CDR3 runs 12 residues. The germline V gene has CDR1 MNHEY and CDR2 SVGAGI. CDR3 DNA sequence: TGTGCCAGCGCAGGGGCCTCCTACGAGCAGTACTTC. Its translation is CASAGASYEQYF.

The CDR3 reads CASSPPGRGYTF. Here the CDR3 DNA reads TGTGCCAGCAGCCCGCCGGGGAGAGGCTACACCTTC. The chain has TRBV28 and TRBJ1-2; D remains unclear. This CDR3 is 12 amino acids long. Germline lookup yields CDR1 MDHEN and CDR2 SYDVKM. Trimming pared 6 bases from V and 8 bases from J, leaving 13 bases between.

The gene calls are TRBV29-1 and TRBJ2-3; D ambiguous. The CDR3 totals 19 residues. Between the trimmed V and J ends, which lost 2 bases and 3 bases, there was a span of 27 bases. Germline V gives CDR1 SQVTM, CDR2 ANQGSEA. CDR3 nucleotides: TGCAGCGTTGAACCTCCCCCCAGCCAGACACACCAAGGGACAGATACGCAGTATTTT. This gives the protein CSVEPPPSQTHQGTDTQYF.